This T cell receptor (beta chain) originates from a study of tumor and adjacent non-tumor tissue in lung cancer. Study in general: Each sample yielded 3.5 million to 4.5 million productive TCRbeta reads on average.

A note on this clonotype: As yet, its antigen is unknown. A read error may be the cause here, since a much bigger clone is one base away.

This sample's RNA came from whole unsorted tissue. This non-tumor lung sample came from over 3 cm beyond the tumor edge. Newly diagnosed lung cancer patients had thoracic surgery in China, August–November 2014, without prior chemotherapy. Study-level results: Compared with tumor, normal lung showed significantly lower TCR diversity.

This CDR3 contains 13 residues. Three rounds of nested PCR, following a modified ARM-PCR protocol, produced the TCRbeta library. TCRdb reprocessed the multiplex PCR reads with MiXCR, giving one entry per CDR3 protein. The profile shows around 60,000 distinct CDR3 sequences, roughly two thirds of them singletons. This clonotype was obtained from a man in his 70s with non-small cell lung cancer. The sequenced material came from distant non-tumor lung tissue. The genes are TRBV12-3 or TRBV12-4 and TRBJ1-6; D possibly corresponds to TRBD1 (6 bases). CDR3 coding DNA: TGTGCCAGCAGTTTGAGGGGGACACCACCCCTCCGCTTT. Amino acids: CASSLRGTPPLRF.